Shown below are 6 T cell receptor beta chains from a single sample sequenced in a study of Ad26.COV2.S vaccination and SARS-CoV-2 variants. Treatment described: around 19 received Ad26.COV2.S at low or high dose, single or two shots; about 5 received placebo; per-sample allocation not given. Sample collection was performed on day 63 after the first vaccine or placebo injection. The assay was immunoSEQ multiplex PCR, and TCRdb's table has in-frame clones only and misses some. The data show about 440,000 clones, 80% to 95% seen once. This specimen was peripheral blood, taken in a trial of Ad26.COV2.S vaccine versus placebo. The receptors were gathered from a person aged 18 to 59 who received the Ad26.COV2.S COVID-19 vaccine or a placebo.

CDR3 protein: CASSFRGTYTDTQYF. The CDR3 DNA follows: TGTGCCAGCAGCTTTAGGGGGACCTACACAGATACGCAGTATTTT. The rearrangement uses TRBV7-9 and TRBJ2-3; D might be TRBD1 (6 bases). The V and J ends lost 3 bases and 2 bases respectively, with 12 bases between them. Germline V gene lookup returns CDR1 SEHNR and CDR2 FQNEAQ (reference sequence). The length of the CDR3 is 15 residues.

The CDR3: CAWSEVSGANVLTF. Here the CDR3 DNA reads TGTGCCTGGAGTGAGGTATCTGGGGCCAACGTCCTGACTTTC. The chain combines TRBV30 with TRBJ2-6; D not certain. The CDR3 runs 14 residues. Germline values: CDR1 GTSNPN, CDR2 SVGIG (reference sequence). The V end was cut by 1 base, the J end by 1 base, with 5 bases between. Looking up the rest from reference TRBV30 and TRBJ2-6 gives the full variable domain: SQTIHQWPATLVQPVGSPLSLECTVEGTSNPNLYWYRQAAGRGLQLLFYSVGIGQISSEVPQNLSASRPQDRQFILSSKKLLLSDSGFYLCAWSEVSGANVLTFGAGSRLTVL.

The V and J genes are TRBV7-2 and TRBJ1-3, with D unclear. This CDR3 region has 13 residues. Germline CDR1 reads SGHTA; CDR2 reads FQGNSA. The ends were cut back, 1 base at V and 3 bases at J, with 4 bases in the middle. The CDR3 DNA is TGTGCCAGCAGCTTAGGGTTTGGAAACACCATATATTTT. Protein: CASSLGFGNTIYF.

The chain recombines TRBV9 with TRBJ1-4; the D gene is possibly TRBD1 (5 bases). The germline V gene encodes CDR1 SGDLS and CDR2 YYNGEE. The ends were cut back, 2 bases at V and 8 bases at J, with 16 bases in the middle. CDR3 length: 15 residues. The CDR3 is CASSVAGAASEKLFF. CDR3 DNA: TGTGCCAGCAGCGTGGCTGGGGCAGCGTCAGAAAAACTGTTTTTT.

The rearrangement joins TRBV27 to TRBJ1-4, with D perhaps TRBD1 (6 bases). The CDR3 has 14 amino acids. Trimming took 3 bases from V and 8 from J, leaving 13 bases between them. The germline V gene has CDR1 MNHEY and CDR2 SMNVEV (reference sequence). CDR3 region: CASSFGQRGEKLFF. DNA for the CDR3: TGTGCCAGCAGTTTTGGACAAAGGGGGGAAAAACTGTTTTTT.

V gene TRBV28 combines with J gene TRBJ2-7; D may be TRBD1 or TRBD2 (6 bases each). The CDR3 sequence is 16 residues long. V was shortened by 5 bases and J by 1 base, with 18 bases between the two germline ends. Germline V gives CDR1 MDHEN, CDR2 SYDVKM. The DNA of the CDR3 is TGTGCCAGCAGTAACCGGCGGGACATCTTGTCCTACGAGCAGTACTTC. Protein: CASSNRRDILSYEQYF.